The next 29 T cell receptor beta chains were all read from a single sample in a study of T cells in Graves' hyperthyroidism and ophthalmopathy. The source material, RNA transcripts, was used to amplify TCR beta CDR3 regions. First-round RT-PCR of the TCR CDR3 relied on the HTBI primer set. TCRdb re-called the multiplex PCR reads with MiXCR, one entry per CDR3 protein. The table includes around 250,000 distinct CDR3 sequences, roughly 15% detected once. The sequenced sample was blood. These receptors were collected from a woman aged 40 to 50 with Graves' hyperthyroidism that later progressed to Graves' ophthalmopathy.

This clonotype was observed many times. The chain has TRBV7-9 and TRBJ2-1; TRBD1 aligns across 9 bases. This CDR3 spans 19 amino acids. Per germline, CDR1 SEHNR and CDR2 FQNEAQ (reference sequence). The ends lost 2 bases at V and 3 bases at J; junction bases unmatched: 14. The CDR3 coding sequence is TGTGCCAGCAGCTTATATTCAGTGTGGCGGGACAGGGACTACAATGAGCAGTTCTTC. Protein product: CASSLYSVWRDRDYNEQFF.

This clonotype was observed a few times. This chain links TRBV24-1 with TRBJ2-5; weak D call: TRBD1 (6 bases). The germline V gene has CDR1 KGHDR and CDR2 SFDVKD. Trimming took off 3 bases at V and 0 bases at J, with 16 bases between the two ends. CDR3 length: 17 amino acids. The DNA of the CDR3 is TGTGCCACCAGTGATGATACCGGGACACCGTACCAAGAGACCCAGTACTTC. Translated: CATSDDTGTPYQETQYF.

This clonotype was picked up many times. This chain joins TRBV6-1 and TRBJ1-1, with D hard to call. The V gene lost 4 bases and the J gene lost 0 bases, with 6 bases spanning the gap. The length of the CDR3 is 13 residues. CDR1 and CDR2 from the germline V gene are MNHNS and SASEGT. The CDR3 protein is CASSGHMNTEAFF. The DNA of the CDR3 is TGTGCCAGCAGTGGGCACATGAACACTGAAGCTTTCTTT.

This clonotype was seen ten or more times. This sequence joins TRBV11-2 and TRBJ2-1; 8 nucleotides line up with TRBD1. V shed 1 base, J shed 2 bases, and the junction held 4 bases outside the gene matches. Per germline, CDR1 SGHAT and CDR2 FQNNGV. The CDR3 extends over 16 amino acids. CDR3 sequence reads: CASSLVGQGPYNEQFF. As DNA, the CDR3 is TGTGCCAGCAGCTTAGTTGGACAGGGCCCCTACAATGAGCAGTTCTTC.

J is TRBJ1-5 and V is TRBV20-1; unclear D gene. CDR3 length equals 15 residues. The ends were cut back, 0 bases at V and 0 bases at J, with 9 bases in the middle. Per germline, CDR1 DFQATT and CDR2 SNEGSKA (reference sequence). The CDR3 sequence is CSARDRTRSNQPQHF. In DNA, the CDR3 is TGCAGTGCTAGAGATCGTACTCGTAGCAATCAGCCCCAGCATTTT.

This clonotype appeared many times. The gene calls are TRBV10-3 and TRBJ2-3; 16 bases match TRBD2. The V gene's germline CDR1 is ENHRY and CDR2 SYGVKD. The V and J ends lost 4 bases and 4 bases, in that order; junction bases with no gene match: 5. The CDR3 spans 17 residues. CDR3 in amino acids: CAISVGTSGRAPDTQYF. The CDR3 nucleotides read TGTGCCATCAGTGTAGGGACTAGCGGGAGGGCCCCAGATACGCAGTATTTT.

This clonotype was found many times. The chain uses TRBV29-1 and TRBJ1-1, with a weak D call TRBD1 (6 bases). The CDR3 covers 15 residues. Per germline, CDR1 SQVTM and CDR2 ANQGSEA. V was clipped by 4 bases and J by 7 bases, with 22 bases between them. CDR3 amino acids: CSVGPPGAGAGEAFF. The DNA for the CDR3 is TGCAGCGTTGGACCCCCGGGGGCCGGCGCGGGTGAAGCTTTCTTT.

This clonotype occurred many times. V is TRBV3-1 and J is TRBJ1-1; 8 bases match TRBD1. J lost 3 bases, V lost 4 bases, and 10 bases had no gene match. The CDR3 loop spans 16 amino acids. Germline values: CDR1 LGHDT, CDR2 YNNKEL (reference sequence). CDR3 in amino acids: CASSLSAGGQYTEAFF. DNA for the CDR3: TGTGCCAGCAGCCTATCGGCAGGGGGCCAGTACACTGAAGCTTTCTTT. The variable domain in full, with the rest retrieved from reference TRBV3-1 and TRBJ1-1, is DTAVSQTPKYLVTQMGNDKSIKCEQNLGHDTMYWYKQDSKKFLKIMFSYNNKELIINETVPNRFSPKSPDKAHLNLHINSLELGDSAVYFCASSLSAGGQYTEAFFGQGTRLTVV.

There are a few counts of this clonotype. V is TRBV28 and J is TRBJ2-2; 7 nucleotides line up with TRBD2. Trimming took 1 base from V and 0 from J; bases not matched to a gene: 2. The germline gives CDR1 MDHEN, CDR2 SYDVKM. The CDR3 is made up of 16 amino acids. CDR3 residues: CASSLFGTTNTGELFF. CDR3 DNA sequence: TGTGCCAGCAGTTTATTCGGGACTACGAACACCGGGGAGCTGTTTTTT. Drawing the rest from reference TRBV28 and TRBJ2-2, the complete variable domain is DVKVTQSSRYLVKRTGEKVFLECVQDMDHENMFWYRQDPGLGLRLIYFSYDVKMKEKGDIPEGYSVSREKKERFSLILESASTNQTSMYLCASSLFGTTNTGELFFGEGSRLTVL.

This clonotype was counted many times. V and J are TRBV3-1 and TRBJ2-7; 14 bases line up with TRBD2. The CDR3 is 16 amino acids. The J segment lost 5 bases and the V segment lost 5 bases, leaving 8 bases of the junction unmatched. Germline lookup yields CDR1 LGHDT and CDR2 YNNKEL (reference sequence). The CDR3 loop reads CASSGRLAGGRDEQYF. CDR3 bases: TGTGCCAGCAGCGGCCGACTAGCGGGAGGGCGGGACGAGCAGTACTTC.

This clonotype was recorded at least ten times. The V call is TRBV4-1, the J call TRBJ2-5; perhaps TRBD2 as D (5 bases). Germline V gives CDR1 MGHRA, CDR2 YSYEKL. The CDR3 consists of 12 residues. The V end was cut by 3 bases, the J end by 7 bases, with 9 bases between. CDR3 in DNA: TGCGCCAGCAGCCAGGACTGGGGGACCCAGTACTTC. Translated, it gives CASSQDWGTQYF.

This clonotype has a count of ten or more. DNA of the CDR3: TGTGCCAGCAGCTTGGATACACCTGGGGTGTATACGCAGTATTTT. Amino acids: CASSLDTPGVYTQYF. The V gene is TRBV5-5, the J gene TRBJ2-3; D is undetermined. With 0 bases removed from V and 7 bases from J, the gap between germline ends came to 15 bases. The germline V gene has CDR1 SGHKS and CDR2 YYEKEE (reference sequence). The CDR3 is 15 residues long.

Comments on this clonotype: Possible read error: a much larger clone is one base away. CDR3 residues: CASSFPGKYNEQFF. The CDR3, as DNA: TGTGCCAGCAGTTTTCCGGGCAAATACAATGAGCAGTTCTTC. The chain recombines TRBV12-3 or TRBV12-4 with TRBJ2-1; no clear D gene. The CDR3 is 14 amino acids. Trimming stripped 3 bases from V and 4 bases from J, with 10 bases between.

The CDR3: CASSKTSGSLEDTQYF. Here the CDR3 DNA reads TGTGCCAGCAGCAAGACTAGCGGGAGTCTTGAAGATACGCAGTATTTT. The rearrangement links TRBV2 to TRBJ2-3, with 12 bases lining up with TRBD2. V gave up 6 bases and J gave up 5 bases; unmatched junction bases: 9. This CDR3 spans 16 amino acids. Germline assignment: CDR1 SNHLY and CDR2 FYNNEI.

The chain recombines TRBV27 with TRBJ2-1; 15 positions match TRBD2. V was pared by 7 bases and J by 0 bases, with 10 bases of the junction left unmatched. Germline CDR1 and CDR2: MNHEY and SMNVEV (reference sequence). The CDR3 totals 19 residues. CDR3 coding DNA: TGTGCCAGCAAGATTTCGGGGACTAGCGGGAGGAGCTCCTACAATGAGCAGTTCTTC. Translating it yields CASKISGTSGRSSYNEQFF.

This clonotype was picked up many times. The chain links TRBV20-1 to TRBJ2-7; weak D call: TRBD2 (6 bases). The CDR3 length is 14 residues. CDR1 and CDR2 (germline): DFQATT, SNEGSKA (reference sequence). V lost 3 bases, J lost 0 bases, and 12 bases lay in between. This chain's CDR3 is CSARGSGSSYEQYF. The CDR3 coding sequence is TGCAGTGCTAGGGGTAGCGGAAGCTCCTACGAGCAGTACTTC.

The chain uses TRBV7-2 and TRBJ2-7; TRBD2 matches at 9 bases. Germline-derived CDR1 and CDR2 are SGHTA and FQGNSA. V was clipped by 1 base and J by 7 bases; unmatched bases: 8. This CDR3 has 15 residues. The CDR3 loop reads CASSLGAPRGGEQYF. In DNA form, the CDR3 reads TGTGCCAGCAGCTTAGGCGCCCCGCGGGGGGGTGAGCAGTACTTC. The complete variable domain, with remaining parts taken from reference TRBV7-2 and TRBJ2-7, reads GAGVSQSPSNKVTEKGKDVELRCDPISGHTALYWYRQSLGQGLEFLIYFQGNSAPDKSGLPSDRFSAERTGGSVSTLTIQRTQQEDSAVYLCASSLGAPRGGEQYFGPGTRLTVT.

This clonotype was detected many times. The chain has TRBV12-5 and TRBJ2-1, with D perhaps TRBD1 or TRBD2 (5 bases each). Trimming took 7 bases from V and 0 from J, leaving 13 bases between them. The germline V gene has CDR1 LGHNT and CDR2 FRNRAP. The CDR3 totals 15 residues. The CDR3 nucleotides are TGTGCTAGTGCCCCCGGGACGATCTCCTACAATGAGCAGTTCTTC. It yields the protein CASAPGTISYNEQFF.

This chain uses TRBV28 with TRBJ2-2; D is perhaps TRBD1 or TRBD2 (7 bases each). CDR3 length: 17 amino acids. V gave up 2 bases and J gave up 4 bases, with 17 bases separating them. Germline V gene sequence: CDR1 MDHEN, CDR2 SYDVKM. The CDR3 nucleotides are TGTGCCAGCAGTTTAGGTTTCGGCAGGGGGGGCACCGGGGAGCTGTTTTTT. As protein: CASSLGFGRGGTGELFF.

The rearrangement uses TRBV28 and TRBJ2-5, with a possible D match to TRBD2 (5 bases). Germline V CDR1 and CDR2: MDHEN, SYDVKM. The CDR3 runs to 12 residues. V was pared by 3 bases and J by 7 bases, with 9 bases between. In DNA, the CDR3 is TGTGCCAGCAGTTTTGGAGGCGGGACCCAGTACTTC. It is translated as CASSFGGGTQYF.

This clonotype was seen ten or more times. The chain joins TRBV29-1 to TRBJ1-1; D gene unclear. The V gene's germline CDR1 is SQVTM and CDR2 ANQGSEA. Trimming removed 8 bases from V and 2 bases from J, with 24 bases in between. The CDR3 consists of 16 residues. CDR3 DNA sequence: TGCAGCCCAACTCAAAAAGGACGGGAAGGAAACACTGAAGCTTTCTTT. This translates into CSPTQKGREGNTEAFF.

This clonotype occurred many times. V usage is TRBV12-3 or TRBV12-4 and J usage is TRBJ2-2, with 8 bases matching TRBD2. This CDR3 has 17 residues. V lost 3 bases and J lost 3; bases outside the gene matches: 9. DNA of the CDR3: TGTGCCAGCAGTTTTCCCACTAGCGGCCGCCACACCGGGGAGCTGTTTTTT. Its translation: CASSFPTSGRHTGELFF.

This clonotype was seen ten or more times. The rearrangement joins TRBV28 to TRBJ1-5, with 7 positions matching TRBD1. J gave up 5 bases and V 6 bases, and 7 bases lay outside the gene matches. From germline, CDR1 is MDHEN and CDR2 SYDVKM. CDR3 length equals 14 residues. This CDR3 is CASRTRGFDQPQHF. As DNA, the CDR3 is TGTGCCAGCAGGACCAGGGGGTTCGATCAGCCCCAGCATTTT.

This clonotype was counted ten times or more. V and J are TRBV2 and TRBJ1-1; D remains unclear. The ends were cut back, 4 bases at V and 4 bases at J, with 7 bases in the middle. Germline lookup yields CDR1 SNHLY and CDR2 FYNNEI. The CDR3 contains 12 residues. CDR3 residues: CASSVGSTEAFF. The DNA for the CDR3 is TGTGCCAGCAGTGTGGGGAGCACTGAAGCTTTCTTT.

This clonotype has at least ten counts. J is TRBJ2-1 and V is TRBV28; no reliable D call. This CDR3 comprises 15 residues. V lost 3 bases to trimming and J lost 5 bases, with 14 bases between them. From germline, CDR1 is MDHEN and CDR2 SYDVKM. The CDR3 loop is CASSLRTPWNNEQFF. CDR3 bases: TGTGCCAGCAGTTTGAGGACCCCCTGGAACAATGAGCAGTTCTTC.

This clonotype appeared a few times. The chain has TRBV25-1 and TRBJ1-2; perhaps TRBD1 as D (5 bases). Germline V gene lookup returns CDR1 MGHDK and CDR2 SYGVNS. V lost 3 bases and J 3 bases, leaving 14 bases between the germline ends. The CDR3 sequence is 15 residues long. CDR3 sequence: CASSDSGGKDYGYTF. The CDR3 nucleotides read TGTGCCAGCAGTGACTCCGGGGGGAAAGACTATGGCTACACCTTC.

This clonotype was found many times. The chain employs TRBV14 and TRBJ2-5, with TRBD2 matching 8 bases. Germline assignment: CDR1 SGHDN and CDR2 FVKESK. V lost 1 base to trimming and J lost 8 bases; unmatched junction nucleotides: 12. The CDR3 consists of 16 residues. In DNA form, the CDR3 reads TGTGCCAGCAGCCAAGTACAAGCGGGGGAGGGAGGAACCCAGTACTTC. Translation: CASSQVQAGEGGTQYF.

This clonotype was picked up many times. The chain is built from TRBV13 and TRBJ1-6; 7 bases match TRBD1. Germline V gene data show CDR1 as PRHDT and CDR2 as FYEKMQ (reference sequence). CDR3 length equals 18 residues. Losses at the gene ends were 4 bases for V and 3 bases for J; bases not matched to a gene: 12. The CDR3 here is CASSSRGRGYNYNSPLHF. CDR3 sequence (DNA): TGTGCCAGCAGCTCGAGAGGCAGGGGGTACAACTATAATTCACCCCTCCACTTT.

In this sample, this clonotype turned up many times. This sequence joins TRBV9 and TRBJ1-2, with a weak D call TRBD1 (5 bases). This CDR3 comprises 17 residues. Germline V lookup: CDR1 SGDLS, CDR2 YYNGEE. Trimming cost V 3 bases and J 7 bases, with 25 bases left between them. The CDR3 sequence: CASSARDGPDPSRGYTF. DNA for the CDR3: TGTGCCAGCAGCGCCCGGGACGGCCCTGACCCTTCTCGTGGCTACACCTTC.